These T cell receptor beta chains were read from a single sample in a study of pediatric ulcerative colitis. The protocol was immunoSEQ multiplex PCR, while the TCRdb copy is restricted to in-frame clones and leaves out a portion. Among approximately 60,000 clones listed, approximately 87% were seen once. Sequencing input: blood. The origin of the receptors is a boy aged 10-17 years with severe ulcerative colitis. The CDR3 runs from the conserved cysteine through the conserved F or W. A D gene is named only where the DNA matches it firmly. Some rows have no size entry. The others give once, few or many, or a class for an expanded clone.

D,J,V,size,DNA,CDR3
-,TRBJ1-1,TRBV29-1,-,TGCAGCGTTGAAGATGGGGCTAGGGGCACTGAAGCTTTCTTT,CSVEDGARGTEAFF
-,TRBJ2-1,TRBV10-3,-,TGTGCCGTCCAGGGAATGGACTCCTACAATGAGCAGTTCTTC,CAVQGMDSYNEQFF
TRBD2,TRBJ2-2,TRBV5-6,-,TGTGCCAGCAGCTTGTTAGGGACTAGCCTGAACACCGGGGAGCTGTTTTTT,CASSLLGTSLNTGELFF
-,TRBJ2-7,TRBV18,-,TGTGCCAGCTCCAGAGACAGGAATTACGAGCAGTACTTC,CASSRDRNYEQYF
TRBD2,TRBJ2-7,TRBV11-3,once,TGTGCCAGCAGCAACACTAGCGGGAGGGCGCACGAGCAGTACTTC,CASSNTSGRAHEQYF
-,TRBJ2-7,TRBV13,-,TGTGCCAGCAGTCCCGGGACGGGAACCTACGAGCAGTACTTC,CASSPGTGTYEQYF
-,TRBJ1-2,TRBV13,-,TGTGCCAGCAGCGCCGGTAAAGGGAACTATGGCTACACCTTC,CASSAGKGNYGYTF
TRBD1,TRBJ2-7,TRBV7-3,-,TGTGCCAGCAGCACAGGGACAGGGGACTCCTACGAGCAGTACTTC,CASSTGTGDSYEQYF
TRBD1,TRBJ2-7,TRBV14,-,TGTGCCAGCAGCGGCAGGGGGAGCTCCTACGAGCAGTACTTC,CASSGRGSSYEQYF
TRBD1,TRBJ1-1,TRBV6-1,-,TGTGCCAGCAGTGAAGAGGACAGGGCTTTCGGTCTGAACACTGAAGCTTTCTTT,CASSEEDRAFGLNTEAFF
-,TRBJ2-7,TRBV9,-,TGTGCCAGCAGCGTAGAGGCCCGCTCCTACGAGCAGTACTTC,CASSVEARSYEQYF
-,TRBJ1-1,TRBV6-5,-,TGTGCCAGCAGTAAACGCCGGGGGGACACTGAAGCTTTCTTT,CASSKRRGDTEAFF
-,TRBJ2-3,TRBV7-2,-,TGTGCCAGCAGCTTAGGTCCCGGGGAAGATACGCAGTATTTT,CASSLGPGEDTQYF
-,TRBJ1-5,TRBV7-9,-,TGTGCCAGCAGCTTAGCAGGGAGTAGCAATCAGCCCCAGCATTTT,CASSLAGSSNQPQHF
-,TRBJ1-1,TRBV19,once,TGTGCCAGTAGTATAGCGGAGGACACTGAAGCTTTCTTT,CASSIAEDTEAFF
-,TRBJ1-1,TRBV13,-,TGTGCCAGCAGCTCACCCACAGGGCTGAACACTGAAGCTTTCTTT,CASSSPTGLNTEAFF
TRBD1,TRBJ2-1,TRBV4-3,-,TGCGCCAGCAGCCAAGATCGAGTACAGGGGGTCGCCTACAATGAGCAGTTCTTC,CASSQDRVQGVAYNEQFF
TRBD2,TRBJ2-1,TRBV6-1,-,TGTGCCAGCAAGTTGGGTCTAGCGGGATACAATGAGCAGTTCTTC,CASKLGLAGYNEQFF
-,TRBJ1-2,TRBV11-2,-,TGTGCCAGCAGCTCCCTGGGGGGAGATCGGAACTATGGCTACACCTTC,CASSSLGGDRNYGYTF
-,TRBJ2-3,TRBV7-2,once,TGTGCCAGCAGCTTAAGGGGTGGAGATACGCAGTATTTT,CASSLRGGDTQYF
TRBD1,TRBJ2-7,TRBV7-8,-,TGTGCCAGCAGCTTAAGGCAGGGGGCGTGGGAGCAGTACTTC,CASSLRQGAWEQYF
TRBD1,TRBJ1-2,TRBV19,-,TGTGCCAGCGGCCGGGACAGGGGCACCAACTATGGCTACACCTTC,CASGRDRGTNYGYTF
-,TRBJ2-5,TRBV27,-,TGTGCCAGCAGTTTAAGGTGGGGAGAGACCCAGTACTTC,CASSLRWGETQYF
-,TRBJ2-7,TRBV6-5,-,TGTGCCAGCAGTTACTCAGCTGGTTTGGTCTACGAGCAGTACTTC,CASSYSAGLVYEQYF
TRBD2,TRBJ2-7,TRBV29-1,-,TGCAGCGTAACTAGCGGATTCTCCTACGAGCAGTACTTC,CSVTSGFSYEQYF
-,TRBJ1-2,TRBV5-4,-,TGTGCCAGCAGCTGGGGCAGGGAGTATGGCTACACCTTC,CASSWGREYGYTF
TRBD1,TRBJ1-2,TRBV11-2,-,TGTGCCAGCAACCCGGGACAGGGTAACTATGGCTACACCTTC,CASNPGQGNYGYTF
-,TRBJ2-2,TRBV5-1,-,TGCGCCAGCAGCTTGGGGGGCGTGGAGCTGTTTTTT,CASSLGGVELFF
TRBD1,TRBJ2-7,TRBV7-9,-,TGTGCCAGCAGACGACAGGGAGACTCCTACGAGCAGTACTTC,CASRRQGDSYEQYF
TRBD2,TRBJ2-1,TRBV13,-,TGTGCCAGCAGCGCCCGCCGGACTAGCGGCGACCGTGAGCAGTTCTTC,CASSARRTSGDREQFF
-,TRBJ2-7,TRBV19,-,TGTGCCAGTAGTCCCTACAGGGGGACTACGCACGAGCAGTACTTC,CASSPYRGTTHEQYF
-,TRBJ2-6,TRBV27,-,TGTGCCAGCAGTCCTGACAGGATCTTCTCTGGGGCCAACGTCCTGACTTTC,CASSPDRIFSGANVLTF
TRBD2,TRBJ2-7,TRBV6-1,few,TGTGCCAGCAGTCAAGCCGGGACTAGCGGGATTGGGTCCTACGAGCAGTACTTC,CASSQAGTSGIGSYEQYF
-,TRBJ1-3,TRBV4-3,-,TGCGCCAGCAGGCCCAGCCCCAGCGGGACCTTAGGAAACACCATATATTTT,CASRPSPSGTLGNTIYF
-,TRBJ2-2,TRBV19,-,TGTGCCAGTAGTCACTACATGGGGGCGGTGGCCGGGGAGCTGTTTTTT,CASSHYMGAVAGELFF
-,TRBJ2-1,TRBV29-1,-,TGCAGCGTTGAAGATTTAAGGTTGAGTGAGCAGTTCTTC,CSVEDLRLSEQFF
TRBD2,TRBJ2-1,TRBV11-2,-,TGTGCCAGCAGCTTAGGGGGAGGCGGGAGAGGCTACAATGAGCAGTTCTTC,CASSLGGGGRGYNEQFF
-,TRBJ2-5,TRBV19,-,TGTGCCAGTAGTATTATCCCCACGGGAGAGGCCGAGACCCAGTACTTC,CASSIIPTGEAETQYF
TRBD1,TRBJ2-7,TRBV19,-,TGTGCCAGTAGTAATCAGGGGGCGGCCGGGGTTGAGCAGTACTTC,CASSNQGAAGVEQYF
TRBD2,TRBJ2-5,TRBV5-1,-,TGCGCCAGCAGCCCTGGACTAGCGGGGGAAGAGACCCAGTACTTC,CASSPGLAGEETQYF
TRBD2,TRBJ2-2,TRBV7-9,-,TGTGCCAGCTACATCCAGGCAGGACTAGCGGGAGGTTACACCGGGGAGCTGTTTTTT,CASYIQAGLAGGYTGELFF
-,TRBJ2-1,TRBV6-1,-,TGTGCCAGCAGTCGCGAGGAAGTCAATGAGCAGTTCTTC,CASSREEVNEQFF